What follows are 27 T cell receptor beta chains derived from one specimen sequenced in a study of T cell changes during pregnancy in multiple sclerosis. Only in-frame clones appear in the TCRdb table, and some are missing; sequencing was by immunoSEQ multiplex PCR. The data hold approximately 50,000 clones, with 94% observed a single time. Sequencing used CD4+ T cells from peripheral blood mononuclear cells, obtained in the third trimester of pregnancy. These receptors were taken from a female donor with multiple sclerosis, enrolled in a pregnancy study.

This clone has just one count. This sequence joins TRBV4-3 and TRBJ1-5; no clear D gene. This CDR3 is 17 amino acids long. Germline V gives CDR1 LGHNA, CDR2 YSLEER. Deletions cut 0 bases from V and 4 bases from J, with 16 bases between. This CDR3 reads CASSQEPPGRLNQPQHF. In DNA form, the CDR3 reads TGCGCCAGCAGCCAAGAGCCACCTGGCAGGCTAAATCAGCCCCAGCATTTT.

The chain links TRBV18 to TRBJ2-3, with D perhaps matching TRBD1 (6 bases). Trimming left V 0 bases short and J 1 base short, with 14 bases between. The CDR3 totals 17 residues. CDR1 and CDR2 from the germline V gene are KGHSH and LQKENI. CDR3 nucleotides: TGTGCCAGCTCACCACCATCAACAGGGATGGGCACAGATACGCAGTATTTT. Translating it yields CASSPPSTGMGTDTQYF.

CDR3 coding DNA: TGCGCCAGCAGCCAAGATTTAGGACAGGGAATCTATGGCTACACCTTC. Protein product: CASSQDLGQGIYGYTF. The V gene is TRBV4-3, the J gene TRBJ1-2; 8 bases are a match to TRBD1. V lost 0 bases and J lost 4; bases outside the gene matches: 7. This CDR3 has 16 residues. CDR1 LGHNA and CDR2 YSLEER come from the germline V gene.

This sequence joins TRBV5-6 and TRBJ2-1; possibly TRBD2 for D (5 bases). The CDR3 totals 15 residues. Germline CDR1 SGHDT, CDR2 YYEEEE. The V end was cut by 1 base, the J end by 7 bases, with 15 bases between. The DNA of the CDR3 is TGTGCCAGCAGCTTGTACGGCCCCCCGGGGAATGAGCAGTTCTTC. Protein product: CASSLYGPPGNEQFF. The variable domain in full, completed from reference TRBV5-6 and TRBJ2-1, reads DAGVTQSPTHLIKTRGQQVTLRCSPKSGHDTVSWYQQALGQGPQFIFQYYEEEERQRGNFPDRFSGHQFPNYSSELNVNALLLGDSALYLCASSLYGPPGNEQFFGPGTRLTVL.

The CDR3 spells CASSLKHSGNTIYF. In nucleotides, the CDR3 is TGTGCCAGCAGCTTAAAGCATAGTGGAAACACCATATATTTT. This chain uses TRBV7-2 with TRBJ1-3; no reliable D call. This CDR3 is 14 amino acids long. The V end was cut by 2 bases, the J end by 3 bases, with 8 bases between. The germline V gene encodes CDR1 SGHTA and CDR2 FQGNSA.

This rearrangement joins TRBV25-1 to TRBJ2-1; perhaps TRBD2 as D (5 bases). The ends were cut back, 3 bases at V and 3 bases at J, with 21 bases in the middle. The CDR3 contains 18 residues. Germline values: CDR1 MGHDK, CDR2 SYGVNS. The CDR3 bases are TGTGCCAGCAGTGAGGAAGCGGTGAGCAATCGACACTACAATGAGCAGTTCTTC. This translates into CASSEEAVSNRHYNEQFF. Complete variable domain (other parts from reference TRBV25-1 and TRBJ2-1): EADIYQTPRYLVIGTGKKITLECSQTMGHDKMYWYQQDPGMELHLIHYSYGVNSTEKGDLSSESTVSRIRTEHFPLTLESARPSHTSQYLCASSEEAVSNRHYNEQFFGPGTRLTVL.

The chain recombines TRBV21-1 with TRBJ1-3; TRBD1 reflects the table's D call only, with no check against the DNA. TRBV21-1 has pseudogene status. This CDR3 is 15 amino acids long. CDR3 region: CASSKTAVQVDTIYF. CDR3 coding DNA: TGTGCCAGCAGCAAAACGGCAGTCCAGGTAGACACCATATATTTT.

The chain recombines TRBV5-1 with TRBJ2-1, with a possible D match to TRBD1 (6 bases). This CDR3 has 15 amino acids. The germline CDR1 and CDR2 sequences are SGHRS and YFSETQ. With 4 bases removed from V and 0 bases from J, the gap between germline ends came to 11 bases. The CDR3 nucleotides read TGCGCCAGCAGCCATACGGACAGCTCCTACAATGAGCAGTTCTTC. Protein product: CASSHTDSSYNEQFF. Complete variable domain (other parts from reference TRBV5-1 and TRBJ2-1): KAGVTQTPRYLIKTRGQQVTLSCSPISGHRSVSWYQQTPGQGLQFLFEYFSETQRNKGNFPGRFSGRQFSNSRSEMNVSTLELGDSALYLCASSHTDSSYNEQFFGPGTRLTVL.

The rearrangement joins TRBV9 to TRBJ2-5; D possibly corresponds to TRBD1 (5 bases). Germline V gene sequence: CDR1 SGDLS, CDR2 YYNGEE. Trimming took 3 bases from V and 5 from J, leaving 17 bases between them. The CDR3 runs to 15 residues. CDR3 bases: TGTGCCAGCAGCGGGAGACAGCCCGGATGGGAGACCCAGTACTTC. It codes for CASSGRQPGWETQYF.

The J gene is TRBJ2-4, the V gene TRBV15; TRBD1 matches at 11 bases. After removal of 3 bases from V and 6 bases from J, the junction contained 10 bases not matched to a gene. This CDR3 is built from 17 residues. Germline V CDR1 and CDR2: LNHNV, YYDKDF (reference sequence). The CDR3 nucleotides are TGTGCCACCAGCAGGAGCCTGGACAGGGGGCTTAGAAACATTCAGTACTTC. Its translation is CATSRSLDRGLRNIQYF.

The count of this clone is one. This CDR3 is CASSGGGLSNYGYTF. CDR3 nucleotide sequence: TGTGCCAGCAGCGGGGGAGGGTTAAGCAACTATGGCTACACCTTC. The genes are TRBV9 and TRBJ1-2, with D uncertain. The germline gives CDR1 SGDLS, CDR2 YYNGEE. Trimming removed 3 bases from V and 2 bases from J, with 14 bases in between. This CDR3 comprises 15 residues.

The CDR3 nucleotides read TGTGCCAGCAGCCAAGTTGGGACTAGCAACACGTACTACAATGAGCAGTTCTTC. The encoded protein is CASSQVGTSNTYYNEQFF. V gene TRBV14 combines with J gene TRBJ2-1, with 9 bases that match TRBD2. Germline CDR1 SGHDN, CDR2 FVKESK. After removal of 1 base from V and 3 bases from J, the junction contained 10 bases not matched to a gene. This CDR3 has 18 amino acids.

The rearrangement uses TRBV7-2 and TRBJ2-7, with TRBD2 matching over 9 bases. The CDR3 has 16 residues. V lost 1 base to trimming and J lost 1 base; unmatched junction nucleotides: 5. Germline V lookup: CDR1 SGHTA, CDR2 FQGNSA. CDR3: CASSLGSSGISYEQYF. The CDR3 nucleotides are TGTGCCAGCAGCTTAGGATCTAGCGGGATATCCTACGAGCAGTACTTC. The whole variable domain, remainder taken from reference TRBV7-2 and TRBJ2-7, is GAGVSQSPSNKVTEKGKDVELRCDPISGHTALYWYRQSLGQGLEFLIYFQGNSAPDKSGLPSDRFSAERTGGSVSTLTIQRTQQEDSAVYLCASSLGSSGISYEQYFGPGTRLTVT.

For the CDR3, the DNA is TGTGCCAGCAGCGGAGGAAGGACTAGTAAGGTCTACGAGCAGTACTTC. Protein: CASSGGRTSKVYEQYF. The chain is built from TRBV9 and TRBJ2-7; TRBD2 agrees at 7 bases. The junction had 12 bases not matched to a gene; V was cut back by 3 bases and J by 3 bases. The CDR3 is 16 residues long. Germline CDR1 reads SGDLS; CDR2 reads YYNGEE.

The rearrangement uses TRBV6-5 and TRBJ2-7; the match to TRBD2 covers 8 bases. With V trimmed by 7 bases and J by 7 bases, 12 bases remained unmatched. CDR3 length: 14 amino acids. The germline CDR1 and CDR2 sequences are MNHEY and SVGAGI. The CDR3 here is CASTSSGLGVEQYF. The CDR3 coding sequence is TGTGCCAGCACCTCCTCGGGACTAGGAGTTGAGCAGTACTTC.

J is TRBJ2-5 and V is TRBV5-4, with D possibly matching TRBD2 (6 bases). This CDR3 contains 15 residues. Germline V gene sequence: CDR1 SGHNT, CDR2 YYREEE (reference sequence). V gave up 6 bases and J gave up 1 base, with 16 bases separating them. CDR3 residues: CASTHMAGSQETQYF. The DNA for the CDR3 is TGTGCCAGCACCCACATGGCGGGGAGCCAAGAGACCCAGTACTTC.

The CDR3 nucleotides read TGTGCCACTTCAGAGCCTGAAGCGCAGAGAAATACGCAGTATTTT. This encodes CATSEPEAQRNTQYF. The gene calls are TRBV10-3 and TRBJ2-3; D remains ambiguous. V dropped 10 bases and J dropped 7 bases, with 24 bases sitting between them. The germline V gene encodes CDR1 ENHRY and CDR2 SYGVKD. The length of the CDR3 is 15 residues.

The gene calls are TRBV28 and TRBJ1-6, with TRBD1 matching over 8 bases. Looked up from germline, CDR1 is MDHEN and CDR2 is SYDVKM. With V trimmed by 0 bases and J by 6 bases, 13 bases remained unmatched. The CDR3 sequence is 19 residues long. The CDR3 is CASSLWSYRDRMGNSPLHF. Written as DNA, the CDR3 is TGTGCCAGCAGTTTATGGTCTTACAGGGACAGGATGGGTAATTCACCCCTCCACTTT.

This rearrangement joins TRBV6-5 to TRBJ1-4, with 7 bases fitting TRBD1. With V trimmed by 1 base and J by 7 bases, 9 bases remained unmatched. CDR1 MNHEY and CDR2 SVGAGI come from the germline V gene. CDR3 size: 16 residues. The CDR3, as DNA: TGTGCCAGCAGTTACTTCTCTGACAGGGCAAGTGAAAAACTGTTTTTT. As protein: CASSYFSDRASEKLFF.

The chain joins TRBV6-5 to TRBJ1-6; no reliable D call. The CDR3 runs 15 residues. The ends were cut back, 0 bases at V and 6 bases at J, with 9 bases in the middle. CDR1 and CDR2 from the germline V gene are MNHEY and SVGAGI. In nucleotides, the CDR3 is TGTGCCAGCAGTTACTCCGGCGGGGTTAATTCACCCCTCCACTTT. Translated: CASSYSGGVNSPLHF.

The chain has TRBV18 and TRBJ2-1; 9 nucleotides match TRBD2. J lost 5 bases, V lost 0 bases, and 8 bases had no gene match. The germline V gene has CDR1 KGHSH and CDR2 LQKENI. The CDR3 consists of 17 residues. The CDR3, as DNA: TGTGCCAGCTCACCACCCGTCAGCGGGAGGCCCGACAATGAGCAGTTCTTC. Translating it yields CASSPPVSGRPDNEQFF.

This chain uses TRBV6-1 with TRBJ2-3; D ambiguous. Germline V gene lookup returns CDR1 MNHNS and CDR2 SASEGT. The CDR3 extends over 13 amino acids. The ends were cut back, 4 bases at V and 0 bases at J, with 5 bases in the middle. The CDR3 coding sequence is TGTGCCAGCAGTGTCACTAGCACAGATACGCAGTATTTT. It translates to CASSVTSTDTQYF.

J is TRBJ2-5 and V is TRBV6-5; D remains unclear. The CDR3 extends over 13 amino acids. V was pared by 0 bases and J by 2 bases, with 4 bases between. Looked up from germline, CDR1 is MNHEY and CDR2 is SVGAGI. The CDR3 is CASSYSYQETQYF. CDR3 in DNA: TGTGCCAGCAGTTACTCTTATCAAGAGACCCAGTACTTC.

V and J are TRBV6-6 and TRBJ1-2, with TRBD1 matching over 7 bases. The CDR3 covers 13 residues. Germline V CDR1 and CDR2: MNHNY, SVGAGI (reference sequence). Trimming took 2 bases from V and 8 from J; bases not matched to a gene: 5. The CDR3 DNA sequence: TGTGCCAGCAGTTACGACAGGGCGGACGGCTACACCTTC. Its translation: CASSYDRADGYTF.

J is TRBJ2-7 and V is TRBV27, with 9 positions matching TRBD1. Trimming at V came to 2 bases and at J to 3 bases, leaving 8 bases not matched to a gene. The CDR3 consists of 16 residues. Germline V CDR1 and CDR2: MNHEY, SMNVEV (reference sequence). In DNA form, the CDR3 reads TGTGCCAGCAGTTTACACACAGGGGGCAGTTACTACGAGCAGTACTTC. It is translated as CASSLHTGGSYYEQYF.

The chain combines TRBV11-2 with TRBJ2-7; 13 nucleotides align to TRBD2. The V segment lost 5 bases and the J segment 2 bases; nucleotides outside the gene matches: 9. CDR3 length: 17 residues. CDR1 and CDR2 from the germline V gene are SGHAT and FQNNGV. The DNA of the CDR3 is TGTGCCAGCAGCAGGACTAGCGGGGGATCCCCGGCCTACGAGCAGTACTTC. Encoded protein: CASSRTSGGSPAYEQYF.

This rearrangement joins TRBV7-2 to TRBJ2-1; 8 bases map to TRBD2. The V and J ends lost 0 bases and 7 bases, in that order; junction bases with no gene match: 5. The CDR3 consists of 15 residues. CDR1 is SGHTA and CDR2 is FQGNSA in the germline V gene. CDR3 nucleotides: TGTGCCAGCAGCTTAGCCGGGAGGGATTCAAATGAGCAGTTCTTC. Protein: CASSLAGRDSNEQFF.